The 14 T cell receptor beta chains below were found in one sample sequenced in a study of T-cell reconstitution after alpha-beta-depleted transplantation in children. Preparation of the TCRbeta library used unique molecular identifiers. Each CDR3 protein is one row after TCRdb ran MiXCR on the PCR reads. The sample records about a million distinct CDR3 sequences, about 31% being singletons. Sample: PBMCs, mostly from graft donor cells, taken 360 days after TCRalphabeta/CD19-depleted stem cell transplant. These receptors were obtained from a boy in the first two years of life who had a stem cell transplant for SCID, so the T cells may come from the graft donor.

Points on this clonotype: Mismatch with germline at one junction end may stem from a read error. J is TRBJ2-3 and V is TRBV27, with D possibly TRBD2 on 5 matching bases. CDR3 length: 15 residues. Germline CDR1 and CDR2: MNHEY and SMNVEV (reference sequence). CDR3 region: CASSLGRLSTDTLYF. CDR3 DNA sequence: TGTGCCAGCAGCCTGGGGAGATTAAGCACAGATACGCTGTATTTT.

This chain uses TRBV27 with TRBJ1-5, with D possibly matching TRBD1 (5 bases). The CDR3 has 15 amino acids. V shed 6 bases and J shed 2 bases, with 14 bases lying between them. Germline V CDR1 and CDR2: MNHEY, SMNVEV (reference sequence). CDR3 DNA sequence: TGTGCCAGCAGGGACACCTATGGCCGCAATCAGCCCCAGCATTTT. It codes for CASRDTYGRNQPQHF.

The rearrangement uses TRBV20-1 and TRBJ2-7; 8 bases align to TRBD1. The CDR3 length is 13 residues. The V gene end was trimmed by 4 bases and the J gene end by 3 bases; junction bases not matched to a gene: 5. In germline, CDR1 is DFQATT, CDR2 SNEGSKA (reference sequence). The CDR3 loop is CSATDRGHYEQYF. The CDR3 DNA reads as TGCAGTGCTACTGACAGGGGACACTACGAGCAGTACTTC.

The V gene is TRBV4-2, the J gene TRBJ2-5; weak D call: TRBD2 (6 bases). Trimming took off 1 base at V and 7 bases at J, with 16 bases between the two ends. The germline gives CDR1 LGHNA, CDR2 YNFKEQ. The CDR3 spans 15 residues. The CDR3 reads CASSQGKEGRGTQYF. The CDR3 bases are TGTGCCAGCAGCCAAGGGAAGGAGGGCCGGGGGACCCAGTACTTC.

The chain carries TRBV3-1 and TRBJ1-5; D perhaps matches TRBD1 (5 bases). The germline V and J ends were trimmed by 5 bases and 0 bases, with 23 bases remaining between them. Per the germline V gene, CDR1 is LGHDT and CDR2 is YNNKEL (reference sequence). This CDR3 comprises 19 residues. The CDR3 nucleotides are TGTGCCAGCAGCTTAAGGAACAGGAAGGGAGGATGTAGCAATCAGCCCCAGCATTTT. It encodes CASSLRNRKGGCSNQPQHF.

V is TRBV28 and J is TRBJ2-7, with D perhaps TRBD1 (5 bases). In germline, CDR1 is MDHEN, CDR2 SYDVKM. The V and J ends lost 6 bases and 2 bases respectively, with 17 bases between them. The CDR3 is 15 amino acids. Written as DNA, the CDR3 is TGTGCCAGCAGGCATACGACAGCGCTGACCTACGAGCAGTACTTC. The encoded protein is CASRHTTALTYEQYF.

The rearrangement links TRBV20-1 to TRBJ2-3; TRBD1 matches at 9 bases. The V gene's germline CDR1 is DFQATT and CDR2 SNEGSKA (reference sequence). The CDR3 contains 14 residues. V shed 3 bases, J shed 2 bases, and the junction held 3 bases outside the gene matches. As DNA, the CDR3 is TGCAGTGCTAGCGGACAGGGGACCACAGATACGCAGTATTTT. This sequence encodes CSASGQGTTDTQYF.

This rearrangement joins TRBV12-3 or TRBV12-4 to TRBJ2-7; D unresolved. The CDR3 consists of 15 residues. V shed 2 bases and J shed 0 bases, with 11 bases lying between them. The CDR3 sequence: CASSLRLGTSYEQYF. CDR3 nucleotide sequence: TGTGCCAGCAGTTTACGGCTGGGAACCTCCTACGAGCAGTACTTC.

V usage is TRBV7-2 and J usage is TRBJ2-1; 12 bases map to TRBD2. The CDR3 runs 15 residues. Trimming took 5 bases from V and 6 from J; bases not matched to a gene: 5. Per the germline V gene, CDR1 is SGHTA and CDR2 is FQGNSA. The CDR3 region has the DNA TGTGCCAGCAGCAGGACTAGCGGGGCCCGCAATGAGCAGTTCTTC. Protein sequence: CASSRTSGARNEQFF.

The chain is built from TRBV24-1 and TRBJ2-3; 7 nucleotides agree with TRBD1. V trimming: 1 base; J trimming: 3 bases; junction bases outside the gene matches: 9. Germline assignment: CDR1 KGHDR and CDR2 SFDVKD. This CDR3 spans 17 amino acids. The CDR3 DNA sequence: TGTGCCACCAGTGATTTCTTAGGGGGCGCAGGGACAGATACGCAGTATTTT. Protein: CATSDFLGGAGTDTQYF.

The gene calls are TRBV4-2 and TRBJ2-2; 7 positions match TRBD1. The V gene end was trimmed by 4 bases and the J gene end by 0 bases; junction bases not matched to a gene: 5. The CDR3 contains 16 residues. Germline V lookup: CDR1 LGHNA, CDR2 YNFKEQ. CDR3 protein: CASSRQGEANTGELFF. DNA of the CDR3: TGTGCCAGCAGCCGACAGGGAGAAGCGAACACCGGGGAGCTGTTTTTT.

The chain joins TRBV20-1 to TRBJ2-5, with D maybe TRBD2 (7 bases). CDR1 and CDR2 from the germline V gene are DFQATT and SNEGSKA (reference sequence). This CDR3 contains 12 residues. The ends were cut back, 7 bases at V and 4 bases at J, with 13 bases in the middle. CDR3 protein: CSGGGRVETQYF. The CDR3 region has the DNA TGCAGTGGGGGGGGCAGGGTAGAGACCCAGTACTTC.

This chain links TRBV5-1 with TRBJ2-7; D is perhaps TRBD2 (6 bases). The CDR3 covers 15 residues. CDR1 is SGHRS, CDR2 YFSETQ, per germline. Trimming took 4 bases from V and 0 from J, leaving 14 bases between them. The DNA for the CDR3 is TGCGCCAGCAGCCCACAATGGGACTCCTCCTACGAGCAGTACTTC. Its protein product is CASSPQWDSSYEQYF.

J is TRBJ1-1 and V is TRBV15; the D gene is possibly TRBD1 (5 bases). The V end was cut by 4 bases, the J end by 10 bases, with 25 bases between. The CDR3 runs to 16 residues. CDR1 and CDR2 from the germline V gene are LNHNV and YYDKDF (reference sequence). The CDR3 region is CATSIPRQGVGLGAFF. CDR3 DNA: TGTGCCACCAGCATCCCCAGACAAGGGGTTGGTTTAGGAGCTTTCTTT.